The present T cell receptor beta chain was sequenced within a study of human T cells and chemical hapten exposure. The trim removed 4 bases at V and 3 bases at J, leaving 6 bases unmatched. The CDR3 loop spans 16 amino acids. In germline, CDR1 is KGHSH, CDR2 LQKENI. This clonotype was detected many times. Documented time point: patch test 2, 6 weeks after DPC sensitization. The treatment was: therapeutic diphenylcyclopropenone sensitization with weekly scalp DPC. TCRdb ran MiXCR on the RACE reads and lists one entry per CDR3 protein. Of about 84,000 distinct CDR3 sequences in the sample, 9.5% to 13% were seen once.

The origin of this receptor is a woman aged 25 to 39 with alopecia areata. Some clones in this sample may be carry-over from other donors' samples. The chain uses TRBV18 and TRBJ2-7; 13 positions match TRBD2. The sequenced sample was whole blood, obtained in connection with sensitization to the hapten diphenylcyclopropenone (DPC). In nucleotides, the CDR3 is TGTGCCAGCTCACGAACTAGCGGGAGGGCCGACTACGAGCAGTACTTC. As protein: CASSRTSGRADYEQYF.